This record covers a single T cell receptor (beta chain). This specimen comes from a study of blood T cell repertoires in COVID-19. Across the whole study: Acute-phase and convalescent COVID-19 samples originated in the United States, Italy and Spain. The analysed material was cDNA or gDNA that came from T cells, B-cell-depleted T cells, or PBMCs.

In the original workflow: Amplification of reference gene primers was used by the study to estimate nucleated cell counts. Measured with immunoSEQ multiplex PCR; TCRdb has only the in-frame clones, and not every one. V and J calls and clone size are those listed in that table; D and trimming were worked out from the DNA. The top ten clones hold over 15% of a sample with tens of thousands of clones, 80% of them seen once. V gave up 1 base and J gave up 4 bases; unmatched junction bases: 5. This CDR3 comprises 16 residues. From germline, CDR1 is SGHTA and CDR2 FQGNSA. This chain connects TRBV7-2 to TRBJ1-5, with 9 bases lining up with TRBD1. Material: peripheral blood. The receptor was isolated from a woman older than 75 with acute or convalescent COVID-19. CDR3 region: CASSLVGQGSNQPQHF. In nucleotides, the CDR3 is TGTGCCAGCAGCTTAGTGGGACAGGGCAGTAATCAGCCCCAGCATTTT.